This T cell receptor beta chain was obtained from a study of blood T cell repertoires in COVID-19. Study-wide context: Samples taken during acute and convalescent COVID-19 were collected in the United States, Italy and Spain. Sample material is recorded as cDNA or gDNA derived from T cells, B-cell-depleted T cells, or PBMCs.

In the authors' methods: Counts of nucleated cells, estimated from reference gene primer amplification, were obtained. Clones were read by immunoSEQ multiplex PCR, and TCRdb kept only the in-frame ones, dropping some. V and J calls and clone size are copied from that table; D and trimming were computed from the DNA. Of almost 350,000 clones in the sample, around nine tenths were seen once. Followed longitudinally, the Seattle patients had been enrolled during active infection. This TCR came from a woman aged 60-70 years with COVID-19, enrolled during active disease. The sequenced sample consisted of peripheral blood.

The CDR3 is CASSLVTGTNSPLHF. CDR3 bases: TGCGCCAGCAGCTTGGTTACAGGCACTAATTCACCCCTCCACTTT. The chain couples TRBV5-1 to TRBJ1-6; a possible D gene is TRBD1 (5 bases). Germline CDR1 SGHRS, CDR2 YFSETQ. Trimming pared 0 bases from V and 6 bases from J, leaving 10 bases between. This CDR3 is built from 15 residues.